The rows below give T cell receptor beta chains drawn from one sample of a study of shared clonotypes between healthy human individuals. The assay was immunoSEQ multiplex PCR, and TCRdb's table has in-frame clones only and misses some. The sample lists about 1.9 million clones, about 94% occurring once. The sequenced sample consisted of naive CD8+ T cells from PBMCs. Every receptor here comes from a man younger than 35 in good health. Some clones in this sample may be carry-over from other donors' samples. Both conserved end residues are part of each CDR3. The order of the fields is J gene, D gene, V gene, clone size, CDR3 protein, CDR3 DNA. A D gene is named only where the DNA matches it firmly. The size entry is marked missing in some rows and otherwise reads once, few, many or a size class.

j_gene: TRBJ2-7
d_gene: NA
v_gene: TRBV13
abundance: NA
CDR3aa: CASSLGGLSIDEQYF
CDR3nt: TGTGCCAGCAGCTTAGGAGGACTCTCGATAGACGAGCAGTACTTC

j_gene: TRBJ1-4
d_gene: NA
v_gene: TRBV15
abundance: NA
CDR3aa: CATSRGGGQGEKLFF
CDR3nt: TGTGCCACCAGCAGAGGTGGGGGGCAGGGTGAAAAACTGTTTTTT

j_gene: TRBJ1-2
d_gene: NA
v_gene: TRBV19
abundance: NA
CDR3aa: CASRPTGNYGYTF
CDR3nt: TGTGCCAGTAGGCCTACAGGGAACTATGGCTACACCTTC

j_gene: TRBJ1-6
d_gene: TRBD1
v_gene: TRBV2
abundance: NA
CDR3aa: CASTAEGASQPLHF
CDR3nt: TGTGCCAGCACCGCAGAGGGGGCGTCACAACCCCTCCACTTT

j_gene: TRBJ1-2
d_gene: NA
v_gene: TRBV25-1
abundance: NA
CDR3aa: CASSLQGAGYTF
CDR3nt: TGTGCCAGCAGCTTACAGGGTGCCGGTTACACCTTC

j_gene: TRBJ1-5
d_gene: NA
v_gene: TRBV7-9
abundance: NA
CDR3aa: CASSLGDRERQPQHF
CDR3nt: TGTGCCAGCAGCTTAGGGGATCGGGAACGACAGCCCCAGCATTTT

j_gene: TRBJ2-1
d_gene: TRBD2
v_gene: TRBV19
abundance: once
CDR3aa: CASSMIAGAYNEQFF
CDR3nt: TGTGCCAGTAGTATGATAGCGGGAGCCTACAATGAGCAGTTCTTC

j_gene: TRBJ1-5
d_gene: NA
v_gene: TRBV7-9
abundance: NA
CDR3aa: CASSLGGTNQPQHF
CDR3nt: TGTGCCAGCAGCTTAGGAGGCACCAATCAGCCCCAGCATTTT

j_gene: TRBJ2-7
d_gene: NA
v_gene: TRBV27
abundance: NA
CDR3aa: CASSFGGPDYEQYF
CDR3nt: TGTGCCAGCAGTTTCGGAGGTCCTGATTACGAGCAGTACTTC

j_gene: TRBJ2-1
d_gene: TRBD2
v_gene: TRBV9
abundance: NA
CDR3aa: CASSVGSRRASGGEQFF
CDR3nt: TGTGCCAGCAGCGTAGGCTCAAGGAGGGCTAGCGGGGGTGAGCAGTTCTTC

j_gene: TRBJ2-7
d_gene: TRBD1
v_gene: TRBV28
abundance: NA
CDR3aa: CASTPGTGGSEQYF
CDR3nt: TGTGCCAGCACTCCCGGGACAGGGGGCTCCGAGCAGTACTTC

j_gene: TRBJ1-4
d_gene: NA
v_gene: TRBV28
abundance: NA
CDR3aa: CASSFPEARSEKLFF
CDR3nt: TGTGCCAGCAGTTTCCCAGAGGCGAGGAGTGAAAAACTGTTTTTT

j_gene: TRBJ1-1
d_gene: NA
v_gene: TRBV7-2
abundance: NA
CDR3aa: CASSLGWGTEAFF
CDR3nt: TGTGCCAGCAGCTTAGGGTGGGGGACTGAAGCTTTCTTT

j_gene: TRBJ2-5
d_gene: NA
v_gene: TRBV13
abundance: NA
CDR3aa: CASSSTEQETQYF
CDR3nt: TGTGCCAGCAGCTCGACAGAACAAGAGACCCAGTACTTC

j_gene: TRBJ1-1
d_gene: TRBD1
v_gene: TRBV7-9
abundance: NA
CDR3aa: CASTYRGSDNTEAFF
CDR3nt: TGTGCCAGTACTTACAGGGGGTCAGATAACACTGAAGCTTTCTTT

j_gene: TRBJ2-5
d_gene: NA
v_gene: TRBV7-9
abundance: NA
CDR3aa: CASGAVQETQYF
CDR3nt: TGTGCCAGCGGAGCGGTCCAAGAGACCCAGTACTTC

j_gene: TRBJ1-5
d_gene: NA
v_gene: TRBV11-2
abundance: NA
CDR3aa: CASSPDGGYGNQPQHF
CDR3nt: TGTGCCAGCAGCCCGGACGGGGGATATGGCAATCAGCCCCAGCATTTT

j_gene: TRBJ2-1
d_gene: TRBD1
v_gene: TRBV27
abundance: once
CDR3aa: CASSFGQGYEQFF
CDR3nt: TGTGCCAGCAGTTTCGGACAGGGTTATGAGCAGTTCTTC

j_gene: TRBJ1-2
d_gene: NA
v_gene: TRBV5-6
abundance: NA
CDR3aa: CASSLNYRAPNYGYTF
CDR3nt: TGTGCCAGCAGCTTGAATTACAGGGCGCCTAACTATGGCTACACCTTC

j_gene: TRBJ2-2
d_gene: NA
v_gene: TRBV27
abundance: NA
CDR3aa: CASSPPAPLEELFF
CDR3nt: TGTGCCAGCAGCCCCCCAGCGCCATTGGAGGAGCTGTTTTTT

j_gene: TRBJ2-7
d_gene: TRBD1
v_gene: TRBV11-3
abundance: NA
CDR3aa: CASSLDRAYEQYF
CDR3nt: TGTGCCAGCAGCTTGGACAGGGCCTACGAGCAGTACTTC

j_gene: TRBJ2-2
d_gene: TRBD1
v_gene: TRBV5-1
abundance: NA
CDR3aa: CASSLTGANTGELFF
CDR3nt: TGCGCCAGCAGCTTGACAGGGGCGAACACCGGGGAGCTGTTTTTT

j_gene: TRBJ1-4
d_gene: NA
v_gene: TRBV15
abundance: NA
CDR3aa: CATSGRSNEKLFF
CDR3nt: TGTGCCACCAGCGGACGGTCTAATGAAAAACTGTTTTTT

j_gene: TRBJ1-1
d_gene: TRBD1
v_gene: TRBV29-1
abundance: NA
CDR3aa: CSVEDLGQGETEAFF
CDR3nt: TGCAGCGTTGAAGATCTTGGACAGGGGGAGACTGAAGCTTTCTTT

j_gene: TRBJ1-4
d_gene: TRBD1
v_gene: TRBV7-9
abundance: NA
CDR3aa: CASSLTGSEEKLFF
CDR3nt: TGTGCCAGCAGCTTGACAGGGTCGGAGGAAAAACTGTTTTTT

j_gene: TRBJ2-5
d_gene: TRBD1
v_gene: TRBV19
abundance: NA
CDR3aa: CASSAYRGLTETQYF
CDR3nt: TGTGCCAGTAGTGCCTACAGGGGGCTAACGGAGACCCAGTACTTC

j_gene: TRBJ2-7
d_gene: NA
v_gene: TRBV27
abundance: NA
CDR3aa: CASSFFRGDSYEQYF
CDR3nt: TGTGCCAGCAGTTTCTTCAGGGGGGATTCCTACGAGCAGTACTTC

j_gene: TRBJ2-7
d_gene: TRBD2
v_gene: TRBV27
abundance: NA
CDR3aa: CASSILSGTSGSYEQYF
CDR3nt: TGTGCCAGCAGTATTCTCTCCGGGACTAGCGGATCGTACGAGCAGTACTTC

j_gene: TRBJ1-1
d_gene: NA
v_gene: TRBV7-3
abundance: once
CDR3aa: CASSLKPWATRAGLTEAFF
CDR3nt: TGTGCCAGCAGCTTAAAGCCCTGGGCTACCAGGGCCGGTTTGACTGAAGCTTTCTTT

j_gene: TRBJ1-1
d_gene: TRBD1
v_gene: TRBV5-4
abundance: NA
CDR3aa: CASSLERGQAFF
CDR3nt: TGTGCCAGCAGCTTGGAGAGGGGGCAAGCTTTCTTT

j_gene: TRBJ2-7
d_gene: NA
v_gene: TRBV11-2
abundance: once
CDR3aa: CASRDRGGTPWVEQYF
CDR3nt: TGTGCCAGCAGGGACCGGGGTGGCACACCCTGGGTGGAGCAGTACTTC

j_gene: TRBJ1-2
d_gene: NA
v_gene: TRBV29-1
abundance: NA
CDR3aa: CSVPYGRTYGYTF
CDR3nt: TGCAGCGTCCCGTATGGCCGTACCTATGGCTACACCTTC

j_gene: TRBJ1-2
d_gene: NA
v_gene: TRBV6-1
abundance: NA
CDR3aa: CASSETDSSFYGYTF
CDR3nt: TGTGCCAGCAGTGAAACGGACAGCTCATTCTATGGCTACACCTTC

j_gene: TRBJ1-1
d_gene: NA
v_gene: TRBV25-1
abundance: NA
CDR3aa: CASSEWPHRDPNTEAFF
CDR3nt: TGTGCCAGCAGTGAATGGCCCCACAGGGATCCCAACACTGAAGCTTTCTTT

j_gene: TRBJ2-1
d_gene: NA
v_gene: TRBV7-9
abundance: NA
CDR3aa: CASSLVPSGNEQFF
CDR3nt: TGTGCCAGCAGCTTAGTTCCCTCGGGTAATGAGCAGTTCTTC

j_gene: TRBJ2-7
d_gene: NA
v_gene: TRBV30
abundance: NA
CDR3aa: CAWSPKGGLSISF
CDR3nt: TGTGCCTGGAGTCCCAAAGGGGGACTAAGTATTAGCTTC

j_gene: TRBJ1-5
d_gene: NA
v_gene: TRBV28
abundance: NA
CDR3aa: CASSFPSQIGNQPQHF
CDR3nt: TGTGCCAGCAGTTTTCCATCACAAATCGGCAATCAGCCCCAGCATTTT

j_gene: TRBJ2-7
d_gene: TRBD2
v_gene: TRBV5-1
abundance: NA
CDR3aa: CASSSRTSGSYEQYF
CDR3nt: TGCGCCAGCAGCTCAAGGACTAGCGGATCCTACGAGCAGTACTTC

j_gene: TRBJ2-3
d_gene: NA
v_gene: TRBV6-6
abundance: NA
CDR3aa: CASLIRDTGTDTQYF
CDR3nt: TGTGCCAGCCTAATTAGGGACACGGGCACAGATACGCAGTATTTT

j_gene: TRBJ2-1
d_gene: NA
v_gene: TRBV14
abundance: NA
CDR3aa: CASSQDRTLYNEQFF
CDR3nt: TGTGCCAGCAGCCAAGATCGGACTCTTTACAATGAGCAGTTCTTC

j_gene: TRBJ1-5
d_gene: NA
v_gene: TRBV14
abundance: few
CDR3aa: CASSQDGNQPQHF
CDR3nt: TGTGCCAGCAGCCAGGACGGGAATCAGCCCCAGCATTTT